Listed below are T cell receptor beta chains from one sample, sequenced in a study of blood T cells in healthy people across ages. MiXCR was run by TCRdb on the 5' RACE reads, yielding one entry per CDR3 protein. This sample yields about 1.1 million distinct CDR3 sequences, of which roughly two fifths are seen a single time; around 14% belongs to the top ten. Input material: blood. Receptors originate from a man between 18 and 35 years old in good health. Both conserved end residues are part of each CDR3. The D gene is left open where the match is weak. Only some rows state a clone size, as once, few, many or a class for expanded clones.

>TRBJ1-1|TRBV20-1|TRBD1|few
CSARGRQGRAEAFF
TGCAGTGCTAGGGGCCGACAGGGACGCGCTGAAGCTTTCTTT
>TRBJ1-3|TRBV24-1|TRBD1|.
CATSDRDRPRNTIYF
TGTGCCACCAGTGACCGGGACAGGCCGAGAAACACCATATATTTT
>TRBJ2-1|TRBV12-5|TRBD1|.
CASGFHPTGGLIRGSYNEQFF
TGTGCTAGTGGTTTCCACCCGACAGGGGGCCTGATACGAGGCTCCTACAATGAGCAGTTCTTC
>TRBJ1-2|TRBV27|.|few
CASNPRWSGQGRFNYGYTF
TGTGCCAGCAACCCCCGGTGGTCAGGACAAGGCCGATTTAACTATGGCTACACCTTC
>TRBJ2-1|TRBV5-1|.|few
CASSLKQGSVNEQFF
TGCGCCAGCAGCTTGAAGCAGGGTTCGGTCAATGAGCAGTTCTTC
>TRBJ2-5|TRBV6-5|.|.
CASSYSSGLETQYF
TGTGCCAGCAGTTACTCCTCTGGGCTAGAGACCCAGTACTTC
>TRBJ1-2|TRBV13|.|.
CASSALAGRGDGYTF
TGTGCCAGCAGCGCCCTCGCGGGGCGAGGAGATGGCTACACCTTC
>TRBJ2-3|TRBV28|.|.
CASSGVGSTDTQYF
TGTGCCAGCAGTGGGGTAGGGAGCACAGATACGCAGTATTTT
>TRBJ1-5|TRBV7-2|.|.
CASSLAPGGGQPQHF
TGTGCCAGCAGCTTAGCGCCCGGGGGCGGTCAGCCCCAGCATTTT
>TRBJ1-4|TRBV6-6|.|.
CASSPDLRGPTNEKLFF
TGTGCCAGCAGCCCCGACCTTCGGGGTCCAACTAATGAAAAACTGTTTTTT